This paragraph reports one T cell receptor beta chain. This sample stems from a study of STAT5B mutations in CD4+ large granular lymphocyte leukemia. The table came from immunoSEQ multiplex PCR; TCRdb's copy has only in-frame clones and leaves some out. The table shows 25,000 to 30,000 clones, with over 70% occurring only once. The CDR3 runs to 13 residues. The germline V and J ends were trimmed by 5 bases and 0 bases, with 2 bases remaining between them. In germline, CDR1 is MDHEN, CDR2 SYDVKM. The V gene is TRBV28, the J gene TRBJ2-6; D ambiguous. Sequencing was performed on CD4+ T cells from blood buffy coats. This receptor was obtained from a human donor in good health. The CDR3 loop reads CASSSSGANVLTF. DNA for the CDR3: TGTGCCAGCAGTAGCTCTGGGGCCAACGTCCTGACTTTC.